The clone carrying this T cell receptor (beta chain) was picked up many times. The sample originates from a study of Graves' ophthalmopathy and Graves' hyperthyroidism. V dropped 11 bases and J dropped 7 bases, with 17 bases sitting between them. The CDR3 length is 12 residues. Germline CDR1 and CDR2: SNHLY and FYNNEI. In donors with ophthalmopathy, activity was moderate-to-severe, with CAS ≥3, NOSPECS ≥4 and duration under 3 months. Amplification from RNA transcripts yielded the TCR beta CDR3 regions. The workflow started with a first-round RT-PCR run with HTBI primers and then moved on to a second-round multiplex PCR. MiXCR was run by TCRdb on the multiplex PCR reads, yielding one entry per CDR3 protein. Of approximately 700,000 distinct CDR3 sequences listed, about 41% are singletons.

This chain uses TRBV2 with TRBJ1-2, with D uncertain. This TCR was sampled from an adult man with Graves' ophthalmopathy. The sample taken for sequencing was peripheral blood. CDR3 in amino acids: CAPAGPRGGYTF. CDR3 nucleotide sequence: TGTGCCCCCGCTGGGCCTCGAGGTGGCTACACCTTC.